What follows is one TCR beta chain and its context. Germline V gene sequence: CDR1 MNHEY, CDR2 SMNVEV (reference sequence). V lost 6 bases and J lost 2, with 12 bases in between. CDR3 length equals 14 residues. In the authors' workflow: Estimates of nucleated cell counts were drawn from the amplification of reference gene primers. Assay used: immunoSEQ multiplex PCR; TCRdb lists only in-frame clones, some missing. The V and J calls and the clone size are those of that table, but D and trimming were determined from the DNA. The sample includes 200,000 to 300,000 clones, 85% of them seen just once. This record comes from a study of blood T cell repertoires in COVID-19. Study summary: Acute-phase and convalescent COVID-19 samples originated in the United States, Italy and Spain. T cells, B-cell-depleted T cells, or PBMCs provided the cDNA or gDNA that served as material.

This sequence joins TRBV27 and TRBJ2-3, with D perhaps matching TRBD1 (5 bases). The specimen sequenced was peripheral blood. This TCR was sampled from a woman aged 55-70 years with active or convalescent COVID-19. The CDR3 DNA is TGTGCCAGCAGATGGACAAGCAACACAGATACGCAGTATTTT. Protein product: CASRWTSNTDTQYF.